The clone carrying this T cell receptor (beta chain) was seen only a few times. The antigen is undetermined. Trimming removed 7 bases from V and 0 bases from J, with 15 bases in between. The CDR3 extends over 15 amino acids. Germline V gives CDR1 MNHEY, CDR2 SVGEGT. TCRdb itself ran the 5' RACE reads through MiXCR, one entry per CDR3 protein. The sample consists of 300,000 to 350,000 distinct CDR3 sequences, 10% to 15% of them appearing once. The sample belongs to a study of T-cell memory formation after mild COVID-19. Turning to the study itself: Among the donors, TCR clusters were largely specific to each donor.

Study results and limitations: Chiefly within CM and EM were the contracting CD4+ clones; CD8+ ones were within EMRA. A second wave expanding day 15 to 37 was CD4+-biased; contracting clones were balanced.

The chain combines TRBV6-2 or TRBV6-3 with TRBJ1-2; possibly TRBD1 for D (5 bases). The receptor comes from a man younger than 35 who had mild COVID-19 (a few samples of this study predate the infection). Cell type and time point are not known. Sequenced sample: PBMCs or a T cell subset sorted from them (not recorded which). In DNA form, the CDR3 reads TGTGCCAGCAACTCAGACAGCCAGACTAACTATGGCTACACCTTC. As protein: CASNSDSQTNYGYTF.